This T cell receptor (beta chain) was obtained from a study of brain metastases from non-small cell lung cancer. Regarding this clone: As yet, its antigen is unknown.

The CDR3 sequence is 16 residues long. Trimming took 3 bases from V and 0 from J, leaving 9 bases between them. CDR1 is KGHSH and CDR2 is LQKENI in the germline V gene. Points from the study as a whole: TCR repertoires overlapped largely between brain metastases and matched primaries. Fewer infiltrating T cells were found in brain metastases than primaries.

Measured with immunoSEQ multiplex PCR; TCRdb has only the in-frame clones, and not every one. The data show 2,700 or so clones, approximately 82% seen once. V is TRBV18 and J is TRBJ2-6; D is perhaps TRBD1 (6 bases). The sample consisted of primary lung tumor tissue. The TCR originated in a donor older than 35 with non-small cell lung cancer. The CDR3 DNA is TGTGCCAGCTCACCCAAAGGGGGCTCTGGGGCCAACGTCCTGACTTTC. This sequence encodes CASSPKGGSGANVLTF.